The present TCR beta chain was sequenced within a study of resident and recirculating memory T cells in vitiligo. The CDR3 has 15 residues. Germline CDR1 is LNHDA and CDR2 is SQIVND (reference sequence). V lost 4 bases and J lost 3, with 16 bases in between. Study-level results: No unique dominant TCR clone was found in vitiligo lesions.

Patients had received no treatment within the previous three months. Concerning this clone itself: Its antigen is unknown.

TCRdb keeps only in-frame clones here, not all; method: immunoSEQ multiplex PCR. This table holds about 45,000 clones, approximately 91% found once. The specimen was blood. The chain couples TRBV19 to TRBJ2-7, with a weak D call TRBD1 (7 bases). The receptor was derived from a male donor with vitiligo. CDR3 nucleotide sequence: TGTGCCAGTAGTAGAGACAGGGAGGTCCACTACGAGCAGTACTTC. This codes for CASSRDREVHYEQYF.